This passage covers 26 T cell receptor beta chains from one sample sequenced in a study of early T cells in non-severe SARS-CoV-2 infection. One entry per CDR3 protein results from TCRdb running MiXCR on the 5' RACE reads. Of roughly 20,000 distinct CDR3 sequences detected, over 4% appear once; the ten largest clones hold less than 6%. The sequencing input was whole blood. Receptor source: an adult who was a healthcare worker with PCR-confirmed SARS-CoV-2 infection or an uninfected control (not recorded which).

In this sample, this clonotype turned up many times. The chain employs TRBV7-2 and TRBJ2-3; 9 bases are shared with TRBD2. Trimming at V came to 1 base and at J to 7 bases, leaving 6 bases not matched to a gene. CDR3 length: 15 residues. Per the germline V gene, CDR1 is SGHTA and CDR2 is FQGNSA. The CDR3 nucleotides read TGTGCCAGCAGCTTAGAGGCGGGGGGGCGGCATACGCAGTATTTT. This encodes CASSLEAGGRHTQYF.

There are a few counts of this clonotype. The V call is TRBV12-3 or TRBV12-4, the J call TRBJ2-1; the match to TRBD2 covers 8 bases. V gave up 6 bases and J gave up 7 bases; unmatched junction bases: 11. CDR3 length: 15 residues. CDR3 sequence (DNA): TGTGCCAGCAGCCCCGGGACTAGTTGGGGGAATGAGCAGTTCTTC. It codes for CASSPGTSWGNEQFF.

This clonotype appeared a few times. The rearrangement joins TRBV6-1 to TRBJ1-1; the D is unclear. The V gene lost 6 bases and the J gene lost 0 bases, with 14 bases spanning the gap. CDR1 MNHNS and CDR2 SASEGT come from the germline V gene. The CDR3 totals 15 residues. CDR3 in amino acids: CASRGFLTMNTEAFF. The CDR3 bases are TGTGCCAGCAGGGGCTTTTTGACCATGAACACTGAAGCTTTCTTT.

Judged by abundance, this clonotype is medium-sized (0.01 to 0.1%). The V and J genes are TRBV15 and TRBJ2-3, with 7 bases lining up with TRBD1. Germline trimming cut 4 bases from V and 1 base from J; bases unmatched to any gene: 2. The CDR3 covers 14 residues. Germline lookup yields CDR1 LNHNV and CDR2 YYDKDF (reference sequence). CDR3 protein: CATSTGGGTDTQYF. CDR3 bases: TGTGCCACCAGCACAGGGGGAGGCACAGATACGCAGTATTTT.

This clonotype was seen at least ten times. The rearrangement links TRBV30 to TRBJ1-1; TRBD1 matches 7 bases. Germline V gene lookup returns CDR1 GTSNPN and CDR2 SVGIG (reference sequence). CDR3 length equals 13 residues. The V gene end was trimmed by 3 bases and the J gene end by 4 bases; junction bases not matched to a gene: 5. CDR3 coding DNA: TGTGCCTGGAGAAGACAGGGCCCCACTGAAGCTTTCTTT. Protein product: CAWRRQGPTEAFF.

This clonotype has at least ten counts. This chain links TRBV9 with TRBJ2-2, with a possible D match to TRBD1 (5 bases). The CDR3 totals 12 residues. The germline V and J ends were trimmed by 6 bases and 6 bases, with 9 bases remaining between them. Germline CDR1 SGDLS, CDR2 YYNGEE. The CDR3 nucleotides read TGTGCCAGCAAGACAGCCGCCGGGGAGCTGTTTTTT. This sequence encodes CASKTAAGELFF.

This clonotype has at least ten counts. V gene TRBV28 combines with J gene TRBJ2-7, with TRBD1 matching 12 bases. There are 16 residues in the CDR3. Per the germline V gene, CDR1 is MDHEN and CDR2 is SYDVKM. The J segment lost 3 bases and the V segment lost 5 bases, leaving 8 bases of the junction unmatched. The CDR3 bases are TGTGCCAGCAGTGTACCGGGACAGGGGGCTGTCTACGAGCAGTACTTC. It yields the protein CASSVPGQGAVYEQYF.

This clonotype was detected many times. CDR3 region: CSVARQGAGYTF. As DNA, the CDR3 is TGCAGCGTTGCTCGACAGGGGGCTGGCTACACCTTC. The V gene is TRBV29-1, the J gene TRBJ1-2; the match to TRBD1 covers 10 bases. The J segment lost 7 bases and the V segment lost 4 bases, leaving 3 bases of the junction unmatched. Per germline, CDR1 SQVTM and CDR2 ANQGSEA. CDR3 length: 12 residues.

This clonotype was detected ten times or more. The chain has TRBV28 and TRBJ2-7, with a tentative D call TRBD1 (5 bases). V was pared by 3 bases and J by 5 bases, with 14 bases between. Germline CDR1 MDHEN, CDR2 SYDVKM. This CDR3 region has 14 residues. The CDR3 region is CASSFLIDSHEQYF. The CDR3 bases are TGTGCCAGCAGTTTCTTGATTGACAGCCACGAGCAGTACTTC.

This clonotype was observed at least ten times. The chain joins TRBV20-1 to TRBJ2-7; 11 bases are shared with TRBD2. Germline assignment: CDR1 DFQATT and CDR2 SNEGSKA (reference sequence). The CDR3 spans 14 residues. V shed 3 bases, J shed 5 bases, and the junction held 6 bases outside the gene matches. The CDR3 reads CSARELAGANEQYF. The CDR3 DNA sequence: TGCAGTGCTAGGGAACTAGCGGGAGCCAACGAGCAGTACTTC.

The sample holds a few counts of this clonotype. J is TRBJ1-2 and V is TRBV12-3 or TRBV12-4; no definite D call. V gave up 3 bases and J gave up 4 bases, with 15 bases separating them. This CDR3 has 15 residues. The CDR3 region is CASSFRPQVSYGYTF. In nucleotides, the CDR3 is TGTGCCAGCAGTTTCCGACCCCAGGTCAGCTATGGCTACACCTTC.

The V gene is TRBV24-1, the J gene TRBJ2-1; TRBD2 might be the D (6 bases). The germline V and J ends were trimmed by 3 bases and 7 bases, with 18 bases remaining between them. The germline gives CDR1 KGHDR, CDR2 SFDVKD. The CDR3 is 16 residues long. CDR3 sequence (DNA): TGTGCCACCAGTGATCTTCCGCAGGCGGGAAAGAATGAGCAGTTCTTC. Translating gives CATSDLPQAGKNEQFF.

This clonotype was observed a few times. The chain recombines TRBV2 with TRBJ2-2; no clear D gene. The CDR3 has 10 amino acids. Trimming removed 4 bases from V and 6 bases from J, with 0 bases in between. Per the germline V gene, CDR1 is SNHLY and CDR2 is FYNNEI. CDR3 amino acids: CASSAGELFF. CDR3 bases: TGTGCCAGCAGTGCCGGGGAGCTGTTTTTT.

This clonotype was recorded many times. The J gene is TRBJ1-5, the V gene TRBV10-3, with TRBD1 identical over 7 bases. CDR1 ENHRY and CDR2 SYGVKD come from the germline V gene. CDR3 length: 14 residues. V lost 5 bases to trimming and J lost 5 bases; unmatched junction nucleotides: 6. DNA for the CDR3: TGTGCCATCAGTCAACAGGGGCGGGATCAGCCCCAGCATTTT. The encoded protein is CAISQQGRDQPQHF.

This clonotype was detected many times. CDR3 loop: CSVSRGSWETQYF. The CDR3, as DNA: TGCAGTGTTAGTAGGGGGTCATGGGAGACCCAGTACTTC. This chain connects TRBV20-1 to TRBJ2-5; weak D call: TRBD1 (6 bases). CDR1 and CDR2 from the germline V gene are DFQATT and SNEGSKA (reference sequence). V was clipped by 7 bases and J by 5 bases, with 17 bases between them. The CDR3 contains 13 residues.

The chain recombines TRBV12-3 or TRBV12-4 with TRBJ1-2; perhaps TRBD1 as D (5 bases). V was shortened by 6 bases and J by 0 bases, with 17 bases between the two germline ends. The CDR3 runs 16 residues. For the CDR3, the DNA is TGTGCCAGCAGCCCAACGGCGACAGTAACTAACTATGGCTACACCTTC. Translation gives CASSPTATVTNYGYTF.

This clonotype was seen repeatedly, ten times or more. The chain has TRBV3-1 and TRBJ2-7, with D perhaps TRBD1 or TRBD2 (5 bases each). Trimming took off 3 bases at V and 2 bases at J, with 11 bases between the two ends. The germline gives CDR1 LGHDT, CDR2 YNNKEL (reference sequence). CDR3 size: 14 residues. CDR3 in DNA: TGTGCCAGCAGCCAGGGGGTCAGGGCCTACGAGCAGTACTTC. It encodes CASSQGVRAYEQYF.

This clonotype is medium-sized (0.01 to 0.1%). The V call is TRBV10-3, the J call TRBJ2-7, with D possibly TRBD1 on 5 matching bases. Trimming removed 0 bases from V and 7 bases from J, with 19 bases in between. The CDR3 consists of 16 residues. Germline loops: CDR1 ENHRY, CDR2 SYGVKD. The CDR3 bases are TGTGCCATCAGTGAGTCAGCAAACCCCACAGGAGAAGAGCAGTACTTC. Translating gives CAISESANPTGEEQYF.

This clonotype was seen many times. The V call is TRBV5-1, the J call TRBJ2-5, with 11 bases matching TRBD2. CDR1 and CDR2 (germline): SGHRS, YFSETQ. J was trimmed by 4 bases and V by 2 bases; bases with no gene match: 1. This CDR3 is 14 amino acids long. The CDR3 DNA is TGCGCCAGCAGCTTAGGGACTAGCGGAGAGACCCAGTACTTC. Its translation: CASSLGTSGETQYF. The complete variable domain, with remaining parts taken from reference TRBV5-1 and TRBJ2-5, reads KAGVTQTPRYLIKTRGQQVTLSCSPISGHRSVSWYQQTPGQGLQFLFEYFSETQRNKGNFPGRFSGRQFSNSRSEMNVSTLELGDSALYLCASSLGTSGETQYFGPGTRLLVL.

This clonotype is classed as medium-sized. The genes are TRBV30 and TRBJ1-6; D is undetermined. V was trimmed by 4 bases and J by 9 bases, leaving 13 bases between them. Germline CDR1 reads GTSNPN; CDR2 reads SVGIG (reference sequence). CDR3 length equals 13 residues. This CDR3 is CAWNEVQSSPLHF. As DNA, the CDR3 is TGTGCCTGGAACGAGGTCCAGAGTTCACCCCTCCACTTT.

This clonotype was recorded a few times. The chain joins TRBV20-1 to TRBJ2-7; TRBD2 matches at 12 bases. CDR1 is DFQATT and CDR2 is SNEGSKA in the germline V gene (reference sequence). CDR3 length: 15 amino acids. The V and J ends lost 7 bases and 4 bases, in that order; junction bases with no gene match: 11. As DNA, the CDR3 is TGCAGTGTTACATCCTCGACTAGCGGGGGATACGAGCAGTACTTC. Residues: CSVTSSTSGGYEQYF.

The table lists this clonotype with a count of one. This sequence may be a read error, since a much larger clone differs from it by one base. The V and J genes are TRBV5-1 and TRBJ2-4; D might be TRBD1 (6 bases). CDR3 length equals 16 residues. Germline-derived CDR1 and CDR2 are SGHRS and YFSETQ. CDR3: CANSLDLGASKNIQYF. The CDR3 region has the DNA TGCGCCAACAGCTTGGACCTGGGGGCGTCCAAAAACATTCAGTACTTC.

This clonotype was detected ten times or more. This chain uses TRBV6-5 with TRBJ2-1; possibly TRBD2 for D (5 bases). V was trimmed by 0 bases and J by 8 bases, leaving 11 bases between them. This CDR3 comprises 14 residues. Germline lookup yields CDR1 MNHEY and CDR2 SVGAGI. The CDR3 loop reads CASSYSWTGYEQFF. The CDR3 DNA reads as TGTGCCAGCAGTTACTCCTGGACTGGATATGAGCAGTTCTTC.

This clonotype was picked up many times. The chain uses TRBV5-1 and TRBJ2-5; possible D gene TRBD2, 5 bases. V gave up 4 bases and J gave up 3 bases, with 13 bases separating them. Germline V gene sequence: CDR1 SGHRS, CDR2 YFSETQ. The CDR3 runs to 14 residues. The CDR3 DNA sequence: TGCGCCAGCAGCCCCCGGGGTAGCGAAGAGACCCAGTACTTC. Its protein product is CASSPRGSEETQYF.

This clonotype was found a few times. CDR3 DNA: TGCGCCAGCAGCCAAGCGGGACTAGCGGGGGAGGGAGATACGCAGTATTTT. This translates into CASSQAGLAGEGDTQYF. The V and J genes are TRBV4-3 and TRBJ2-3; TRBD2 matches at 14 bases. Trimming cost V 1 base and J 5 bases; bases outside gene matches: 5. The CDR3 has 17 amino acids. CDR1 and CDR2 from the germline V gene are LGHNA and YSLEER.

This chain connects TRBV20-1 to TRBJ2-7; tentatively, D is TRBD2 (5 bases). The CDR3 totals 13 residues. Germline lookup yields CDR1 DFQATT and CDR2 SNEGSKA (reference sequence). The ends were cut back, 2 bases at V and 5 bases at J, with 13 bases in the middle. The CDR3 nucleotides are TGCAGTGCTAGACCCGGGTCGGGGAACGAGCAGTACTTC. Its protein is CSARPGSGNEQYF.